Listed here are 23 T cell receptor beta chains from one sample, sequenced in a study of beta chain features in type 1 diabetes. Study-level points and caveats: All four CD4+ subsets of Type 1 diabetes patients contained TCRB CDR3s that were moderately but significantly shorter.

Expressed TCRB transcripts were sequenced, since all the RNA that had been isolated was reverse transcribed. Here immunoSEQ multiplex PCR was the method, and the copy in TCRdb shows in-frame clones only, minus some. Of 640,000 or so clones in the sample, under 15% were seen once. Antigens for these TCRs are unknown. The sequenced sample consisted of naive CD4+ T cells from blood. These receptors all stem from a man aged 18 to 29 with type 1 diabetes.

V is TRBV6-5 and J is TRBJ1-2; D is unresolved. V gave up 2 bases and J gave up 2 bases, with 15 bases separating them. The CDR3 sequence is 16 residues long. The V gene's germline CDR1 is MNHEY and CDR2 SVGAGI. CDR3 nucleotide sequence: TGTGCCAGCAGTTACGTACTAAGGGTAGGGAACTATGGCTACACCTTC. Its translation is CASSYVLRVGNYGYTF.

This chain joins TRBV7-8 and TRBJ1-5, with D maybe TRBD1 (5 bases). V was cut by 1 base and J by 0 bases, with 7 bases left in between. The CDR3 length is 15 residues. Germline V gene sequence: CDR1 SGHVS, CDR2 FQNEAQ. CDR3 DNA: TGTGCCAGCAGCTTAGAGGGGCGTAGCAATCAGCCCCAGCATTTT. It yields the protein CASSLEGRSNQPQHF.

This clone occurred a few times. The rearrangement links TRBV6-6 to TRBJ2-2; 8 bases are a match to TRBD1. The CDR3 runs to 15 residues. The V gene end was trimmed by 9 bases and the J gene end by 2 bases; junction bases not matched to a gene: 8. The germline gives CDR1 MNHNY, CDR2 SVGAGI (reference sequence). CDR3 residues: CASSGTGANTGELFF. CDR3 coding DNA: TGTGCCAGTTCCGGGACAGGAGCCAACACCGGGGAGCTGTTTTTT.

This sequence joins TRBV6-5 and TRBJ2-7, with 12 bases lining up with TRBD1. V shed 4 bases, J shed 6 bases, and the junction held 7 bases outside the gene matches. The CDR3 is 15 amino acids. Per the germline V gene, CDR1 is MNHEY and CDR2 is SVGAGI. In DNA, the CDR3 is TGTGCCAGCAGTTGGGGGACAGGGGGCTCTGGCGAGCAGTACTTC. Translation gives CASSWGTGGSGEQYF.

J is TRBJ2-5 and V is TRBV5-1; no firm D call. Trimming pared 0 bases from V and 6 bases from J, leaving 12 bases between. Germline V gene lookup returns CDR1 SGHRS and CDR2 YFSETQ. There are 14 residues in the CDR3. The DNA of the CDR3 is TGCGCCAGCAGCTTGGACTCTGAACGGAAGACCCAGTACTTC. This encodes CASSLDSERKTQYF.

The V and J genes are TRBV6-5 and TRBJ1-6; D possibly corresponds to TRBD1 (6 bases). V was cut by 3 bases and J by 8 bases, with 14 bases left in between. The germline V gene encodes CDR1 MNHEY and CDR2 SVGAGI. The CDR3 is made up of 15 amino acids. The CDR3 here is CASSYQGKVDSPLHF. The CDR3 DNA sequence: TGTGCCAGCAGTTATCAGGGGAAGGTTGATTCACCCCTCCACTTT.

This clone turned up a few times. The CDR3 bases are TGCAGCGCCGGGACAGGGGTCGACACCGGGGAGCTGTTTTTT. It translates to CSAGTGVDTGELFF. The J gene is TRBJ2-2, the V gene TRBV29-1; 10 bases agree with TRBD1. Germline V gives CDR1 SQVTM, CDR2 ANQGSEA. This CDR3 contains 14 residues. V trimming: 7 bases; J trimming: 3 bases; junction bases outside the gene matches: 5.

In its sample, this clone was seen a few times. Germline and junction disagree at one end, which may indicate a read error. The J gene is TRBJ2-1, the V gene TRBV4-1; TRBD2 agrees at 13 bases. This CDR3 contains 19 residues. CDR1 and CDR2 from the germline V gene are MGHRA and YSYEKL. CDR3 in amino acids: CASRQGVWTSGGIVNEQFF. CDR3 in DNA: TGCGCCAGCAGACAAGGAGTATGGACTAGCGGGGGCATAGTCAATGAGCAGTTCTTC.

This clone appeared a few times. The chain links TRBV28 to TRBJ2-5; D gene uncertain. This CDR3 contains 13 residues. Trimming stripped 5 bases from V and 1 base from J, with 8 bases between. Looked up from germline, CDR1 is MDHEN and CDR2 is SYDVKM. The CDR3 is CASSLPPQETQYF. CDR3 in DNA: TGTGCCAGCAGTCTCCCCCCCCAAGAGACCCAGTACTTC.

On this clone: Other nucleotide sequences from this sample produce the same CDR3. V gene TRBV28 combines with J gene TRBJ1-1; the D is unclear. The CDR3 spans 12 residues. V was clipped by 5 bases and J by 1 base, with 5 bases between them. CDR1 and CDR2 from the germline V gene are MDHEN and SYDVKM. The CDR3 loop is CASSLSNTEAFF. In DNA, the CDR3 is TGTGCCAGCAGTCTATCGAACACTGAAGCTTTCTTT.

CDR3 DNA: TGTGCCAGCCGTGCGGGGGTTGAAGATACGCAGTATTTT. Translating it yields CASRAGVEDTQYF. The gene calls are TRBV28 and TRBJ2-3; TRBD2 aligns across 7 bases. From germline, CDR1 is MDHEN and CDR2 SYDVKM. Trimming took 8 bases from V and 5 from J; bases not matched to a gene: 7. The CDR3 covers 13 residues.

This clone was picked up a small number of times. V and J are TRBV18 and TRBJ2-1, with TRBD2 identical over 12 bases. The CDR3 covers 15 residues. The germline CDR1 and CDR2 sequences are KGHSH and LQKENI. The J segment lost 5 bases and the V segment lost 5 bases, leaving 4 bases of the junction unmatched. CDR3 in DNA: TGTGCCAGCTCATCAGGACTAGCGGGGCACAATGAGCAGTTCTTC. Residues: CASSSGLAGHNEQFF.

The sample holds a few counts of this clone. The rearrangement joins TRBV9 to TRBJ1-6; D is unresolved. Germline-derived CDR1 and CDR2 are SGDLS and YYNGEE. Trimming stripped 0 bases from V and 6 bases from J, with 7 bases between. The CDR3 sequence is 14 residues long. CDR3 nucleotides: TGTGCCAGCAGCGTAGGGATGAGTAATTCACCCCTCCACTTT. It codes for CASSVGMSNSPLHF. The variable domain in full, with the rest retrieved from reference TRBV9 and TRBJ1-6, is DSGVTQTPKHLITATGQRVTLRCSPRSGDLSVYWYQQSLDQGLQFLIQYYNGEERAKGNILERFSAQQFPDLHSELNLSSLELGDSALYFCASSVGMSNSPLHFGNGTRLTVT.

The chain links TRBV30 to TRBJ2-5; 10 bases fit TRBD2. The J segment lost 2 bases and the V segment lost 4 bases, leaving 7 bases of the junction unmatched. The CDR3 sequence is 15 residues long. Germline V CDR1 and CDR2: GTSNPN, SVGIG (reference sequence). CDR3 region: CAWIRLAGVQETQYF. CDR3 sequence (DNA): TGTGCCTGGATAAGGCTAGCGGGGGTTCAAGAGACCCAGTACTTC.

This chain uses TRBV5-1 with TRBJ1-2; TRBD1 matches 7 bases. The CDR3 is 15 residues long. V trimming: 3 bases; J trimming: 3 bases; junction bases outside the gene matches: 8. CDR1 is SGHRS and CDR2 is YFSETQ in the germline V gene. The CDR3 DNA is TGCGCCAGCAGCTCTACCGGGACAGCTGACTATGGCTACACCTTC. It translates to CASSSTGTADYGYTF.

The chain links TRBV7-9 to TRBJ1-1; maybe TRBD1 (5 bases). Trimming cost V 7 bases and J 3 bases, with 15 bases left between them. The CDR3 consists of 14 residues. CDR1 and CDR2 from the germline V gene are SEHNR and FQNEAQ (reference sequence). The CDR3 coding sequence is TGTGCCAGCACCCGGCAGGGAGATGACACTGAAGCTTTCTTT. It specifies CASTRQGDDTEAFF. The full variable domain, rest sourced from reference TRBV7-9 and TRBJ1-1, is DTGVSQNPRHKITKRGQNVTFRCDPISEHNRLYWYRQTLGQGPEFLTYFQNEAQLEKSRLLSDRFSAERPKGSFSTLEIQRTEQGDSAMYLCASTRQGDDTEAFFGQGTRLTVV.

This sequence joins TRBV5-1 and TRBJ1-4; no clear D. The ends were cut back, 4 bases at V and 8 bases at J, with 12 bases in the middle. This CDR3 is built from 13 residues. Germline V gene lookup returns CDR1 SGHRS and CDR2 YFSETQ. Written as DNA, the CDR3 is TGCGCCAGCAGCGGAAATAGCGGCGAAAAACTGTTTTTT. It is translated as CASSGNSGEKLFF.

This clone was counted a few times. The rearrangement links TRBV29-1 to TRBJ1-2; 7 bases align to TRBD1. The junction had 4 bases not matched to a gene; V was cut back by 6 bases and J by 3 bases. Germline CDR1 SQVTM, CDR2 ANQGSEA. CDR3 size: 12 residues. CDR3 in DNA: TGCAGCGTAGCAGGGGGAGACTATGGCTACACCTTC. Translating gives CSVAGGDYGYTF.

This clone was seen only a few times. The rearrangement joins TRBV28 to TRBJ2-1; 10 nucleotides align to TRBD2. CDR3 size: 18 residues. Germline V gives CDR1 MDHEN, CDR2 SYDVKM. With V trimmed by 5 bases and J by 0 bases, 10 bases remained unmatched. The CDR3 DNA follows: TGTGCCAGCAGTGCTCGGGCTAGCGGGGGTCCCTCCTACAATGAGCAGTTCTTC. Its protein product is CASSARASGGPSYNEQFF.

This clone was recorded only once. The chain is built from TRBV19 and TRBJ2-3; no clear D. In germline, CDR1 is LNHDA, CDR2 SQIVND (reference sequence). Trimming took off 4 bases at V and 0 bases at J, with 14 bases between the two ends. The CDR3 has 16 amino acids. The CDR3, as DNA: TGTGCCAGTAGTACCGGACGGCCGGTTAGCACAGATACGCAGTATTTT. Translation gives CASSTGRPVSTDTQYF.

CDR3 region: CASSYGQVGSYEQYF. CDR3 in DNA: TGTGCCAGCAGTTACGGACAGGTTGGCTCCTACGAGCAGTACTTC. V and J are TRBV6-6 and TRBJ2-7; 7 bases are a match to TRBD1. The CDR3 contains 15 residues. J was trimmed by 0 bases and V by 2 bases; bases with no gene match: 4. CDR1 and CDR2 (germline): MNHNY, SVGAGI (reference sequence).

This clone appeared a few times. The chain uses TRBV27 and TRBJ1-2; D possibly corresponds to TRBD1 (5 bases). This CDR3 has 13 residues. Deletions cut 6 bases from V and 3 bases from J, with 11 bases between. The germline V gene has CDR1 MNHEY and CDR2 SMNVEV (reference sequence). CDR3 DNA sequence: TGTGCCAGCAGCGGGGCGCCGGACTATGGCTACACCTTC. Translation: CASSGAPDYGYTF.

The sample holds a few counts of this clone. The CDR3 sequence is CASSPRGPTDNYGYTF. CDR3 nucleotides: TGCGCCAGCAGCCCCAGGGGACCGACAGATAACTATGGCTACACCTTC. This rearrangement joins TRBV5-1 to TRBJ1-2; a possible D gene is TRBD1 (6 bases). Germline CDR1 is SGHRS and CDR2 is YFSETQ. This CDR3 is 16 amino acids long. V was shortened by 4 bases and J by 1 base, with 17 bases between the two germline ends. The entire variable domain, with the rest obtained from reference TRBV5-1 and TRBJ1-2, is as follows: KAGVTQTPRYLIKTRGQQVTLSCSPISGHRSVSWYQQTPGQGLQFLFEYFSETQRNKGNFPGRFSGRQFSNSRSEMNVSTLELGDSALYLCASSPRGPTDNYGYTFGSGTRLTVV.